This is a list of T cell receptor beta chains from one sample in a study of T cells in Graves' hyperthyroidism and ophthalmopathy. A single record per CDR3 protein comes from TCRdb applying MiXCR to the multiplex PCR reads. Altogether nearly 600,000 distinct CDR3 sequences are present, more than 13% being singletons, with the ten largest covering about 6.6%. The sequenced sample consisted of blood. The receptors here all came from a woman between 18 and 30 years old with Graves' ophthalmopathy. The CDR3 runs from the conserved cysteine through the conserved F or W. The D gene is left open where the match is weak. The size of a clone is reported for some rows only, either as once, few or many, or as a class for expanded clones.

D gene,J gene,clone size,V gene,CDR3 protein,CDR3 DNA
NA,TRBJ2-1,many,TRBV7-3,CASALGLAYNEQFF,TGTGCCAGCGCACTAGGGCTGGCCTACAATGAGCAGTTCTTC
NA,TRBJ1-1,many,TRBV9,CASSVMGNTEAFF,TGTGCCAGCAGCGTTATGGGTAACACTGAAGCTTTCTTT
TRBD2,TRBJ2-1,many,TRBV6-1,CASRRGTSGREEQFF,TGTGCCAGCAGGCGAGGGACTAGCGGGAGGGAGGAGCAGTTCTTC
NA,TRBJ2-7,NA,TRBV30,CAWSSSNGPYEQYF,TGTGCCTGGAGTAGTAGTAATGGACCCTACGAGCAGTACTTC
TRBD1,TRBJ1-4,NA,TRBV5-1,CASSEGQTNEKLFF,TGCGCCAGCAGCGAGGGACAGACGAATGAAAAACTGTTTTTT
TRBD1,TRBJ1-4,many,TRBV3-1,CASSQVGGKDEKLFF,TGTGCCAGCAGCCAAGTAGGGGGCAAGGATGAAAAACTGTTTTTT
NA,TRBJ2-7,many,TRBV3-1,CASSQGYEQYF,TGTGCCAGCAGCCAAGGCTACGAGCAGTACTTC
TRBD1,TRBJ2-7,many,TRBV5-6,CASIQALGQGGYEQYF,TGTGCCAGCATCCAGGCCCTGGGACAGGGCGGATACGAGCAGTACTTC
TRBD1,TRBJ1-5,many,TRBV6-5,CASSYWDRNPGPQHF,TGTGCCAGCAGTTACTGGGACAGGAACCCTGGTCCCCAGCATTTT
NA,TRBJ2-1,NA,TRBV28,CASSWGRGNNEQFF,TGTGCCAGCAGTTGGGGCAGGGGTAACAATGAGCAGTTCTTC
TRBD1,TRBJ2-4,NA,TRBV18,CASSPGTGDKNIQYF,TGTGCCAGCTCACCGGGCACAGGGGACAAAAACATTCAGTACTTC
TRBD1,TRBJ2-7,many,TRBV19,CASSTTGTGQYEQYF,TGTGCCAGTAGTACCACCGGGACAGGGCAGTACGAGCAGTACTTC
TRBD2,TRBJ2-7,NA,TRBV7-2,CASSLGDGGRRVAEQYF,TGTGCCAGCAGCTTAGGGGACGGCGGGAGAAGGGTGGCCGAGCAGTACTTC
TRBD2,TRBJ2-5,many,TRBV7-3,CASSLGGGLAGETQYF,TGTGCCAGCAGCTTAGGAGGCGGACTAGCGGGAGAGACCCAGTACTTC
NA,TRBJ2-1,many,TRBV5-8,CASSLATDHNEQFF,TGTGCCAGCAGCTTGGCCACCGACCACAATGAGCAGTTCTTC
NA,TRBJ2-3,many,TRBV20-1,CSGEGAPGYTDTQYF,TGCAGTGGAGAGGGAGCCCCGGGGTACACAGATACGCAGTATTTT
TRBD1,TRBJ2-3,many,TRBV20-1,CSAVVGQGGTDTQYF,TGCAGTGCTGTAGTAGGACAGGGCGGCACAGATACGCAGTATTTT
NA,TRBJ2-1,many,TRBV2,CASSDGSPPYNEQFF,TGTGCCAGCAGTGATGGCAGTCCCCCCTACAATGAGCAGTTCTTC
NA,TRBJ2-3,many,TRBV30,CAWTALSGATDTQYF,TGTGCCTGGACTGCTCTTAGCGGTGCCACAGATACGCAGTATTTT
NA,TRBJ2-5,many,TRBV20-1,CSASFGQETQYF,TGCAGTGCTAGCTTCGGCCAAGAGACCCAGTACTTC
TRBD2,TRBJ2-7,many,TRBV2,CASSEGTSRTQYF,TGTGCCAGCAGTGAAGGGACTAGTAGGACGCAGTACTTC
NA,TRBJ2-1,few,TRBV29-1,CSVERGGSYNEQFF,TGCAGCGTTGAAAGAGGGGGATCCTACAATGAGCAGTTCTTC
NA,TRBJ1-5,many,TRBV12-3/TRBV12-4,CASSLSSGRDQPQHF,TGTGCCAGCAGTTTGTCCTCAGGGAGGGATCAGCCCCAGCATTTT
TRBD2,TRBJ2-5,many,TRBV20-1,CSAREGSGRLQETQYF,TGCAGTGCTAGAGAGGGCAGCGGGAGGCTCCAAGAGACCCAGTACTTC
TRBD1,TRBJ1-1,many,TRBV6-1,CASRTGANTEAFF,TGTGCCAGCAGGACAGGGGCGAACACTGAAGCTTTCTTT
TRBD1,TRBJ1-1,many,TRBV2,CATDRGQDTEAFF,TGTGCCACCGACAGGGGGCAGGACACTGAAGCTTTCTTT
NA,TRBJ2-1,few,TRBV7-9,CASSLTGGPNNEQFF,TGTGCCAGCAGCTTAACTGGAGGGCCGAACAATGAGCAGTTCTTC
NA,TRBJ1-1,many,TRBV7-9,CASSPGTHNTEAFF,TGTGCCAGCTCACCCGGGACACACAACACTGAAGCTTTCTTT
NA,TRBJ2-3,many,TRBV28,CASSFLAPKPTDTQYF,TGTGCCAGCAGTTTTCTCGCGCCGAAGCCCACAGATACGCAGTATTTT
NA,TRBJ2-4,many,TRBV2,CASSEGPSPKNIQYF,TGTGCCAGCAGTGAAGGCCCCAGCCCCAAAAACATTCAGTACTTC
TRBD2,TRBJ2-7,many,TRBV5-1,CASSLGTSDLYEQYF,TGCGCCAGCAGCTTGGGGACTAGCGACCTCTACGAGCAGTACTTC
TRBD1,TRBJ1-4,many,TRBV10-3,CATHRGVSEKLFF,TGTGCCACCCACAGGGGTGTGAGTGAAAAACTGTTTTTT
NA,TRBJ2-5,many,TRBV6-1,CASRPGSSQETQYF,TGTGCCAGCAGACCAGGGAGCTCCCAAGAGACCCAGTACTTC
TRBD2,TRBJ2-5,many,TRBV7-2,CASTPIASGRVETQYF,TGTGCCAGCACCCCTATTGCGAGCGGGAGGGTAGAGACCCAGTACTTC
TRBD2,TRBJ2-7,NA,TRBV20-1,CSARDLTSGSYEQYF,TGCAGTGCTAGAGACTTAACTAGCGGGAGCTACGAGCAGTACTTC
NA,TRBJ1-5,many,TRBV2,CASSEGGVSQPQHF,TGTGCCAGCAGTGAAGGAGGGGTCAGTCAGCCCCAGCATTTT
TRBD1,TRBJ1-6,many,TRBV2,CASSESWTGGNSPLHF,TGTGCCAGCAGTGAATCATGGACAGGGGGTAATTCACCCCTCCACTTT
TRBD1,TRBJ1-2,many,TRBV7-2,CASSHDRGTNYGYTF,TGTGCCAGCAGCCACGACAGGGGCACTAACTATGGCTACACCTTC
TRBD2,TRBJ2-3,many,TRBV10-3,CAISETGTSGRAGTDTQYF,TGTGCCATCAGTGAGACCGGGACTAGCGGGAGGGCTGGCACAGATACGCAGTATTTT
TRBD1,TRBJ2-3,NA,TRBV7-2,CASSIMGTGGTDTQYF,TGTGCCAGCAGCATAATGGGGACAGGGGGCACAGATACGCAGTATTTT
NA,TRBJ1-1,many,TRBV28,CASSSGSGVEVTEAFF,TGTGCCAGCAGCTCAGGGTCAGGGGTAGAAGTCACTGAAGCTTTCTTT
NA,TRBJ1-1,NA,TRBV29-1,CSVGWGVNTEAFF,TGCAGCGTGGGGTGGGGGGTGAACACTGAAGCTTTCTTT
TRBD2,TRBJ2-3,NA,TRBV24-1,CATMTSFSTDTQYF,TGTGCCACCATGACTAGCTTCAGCACAGATACGCAGTATTTT
NA,TRBJ2-1,NA,TRBV12-3/TRBV12-4,CASSANLAISSYNEQFF,TGTGCCAGCAGCGCCAATTTAGCGATTAGCTCCTACAATGAGCAGTTCTTC
NA,TRBJ2-1,many,TRBV30,CAWTGLLTEQFF,TGTGCCTGGACGGGACTTCTCACTGAGCAGTTCTTC
NA,TRBJ2-1,many,TRBV12-3/TRBV12-4,CASSLRGHNEQFF,TGTGCCAGCAGTCTCCGGGGCCACAATGAGCAGTTCTTC
TRBD2,TRBJ2-1,NA,TRBV19,CASSRLGLAGSYNEQFF,TGTGCCAGTAGTAGACTGGGACTAGCGGGATCCTACAATGAGCAGTTCTTC
NA,TRBJ1-2,NA,TRBV4-1,CASSQEQGGGYTF,TGCGCCAGCAGCCAAGAACAGGGAGGTGGCTACACCTTC
NA,TRBJ2-3,once,TRBV19,CATNPGRLTDTQYF,TGTGCCACGAACCCCGGACGACTCACAGATACGCAGTATTTT
TRBD1,TRBJ2-1,many,TRBV28,CASSSRTGHPNRMQFF,TGTGCCAGCAGTTCGCGGACAGGGCACCCCAATAGGATGCAGTTCTTC
TRBD1,TRBJ1-4,many,TRBV6-5,CASSYQQGLGEKLFF,TGTGCCAGCAGTTACCAACAGGGGCTGGGGGAAAAACTGTTTTTT
NA,TRBJ1-1,NA,TRBV6-5,CASSYYPLRENTEAFF,TGTGCCAGCAGTTACTATCCTCTAAGAGAAAACACTGAAGCTTTCTTT
TRBD2,TRBJ2-1,NA,TRBV6-2/TRBV6-3,CASSYSGTSGRTEQFF,TGTGCCAGCAGTTACTCCGGGACTAGCGGGAGGACTGAGCAGTTCTTC
NA,TRBJ2-7,few,TRBV29-1,CSVYDWQGGPWQYF,TGCAGCGTTTATGATTGGCAGGGGGGTCCCTGGCAGTACTTC
NA,TRBJ2-7,few,TRBV5-8,CASSPRPPLQLRTYEQYF,TGTGCCAGCAGCCCTCGTCCCCCTCTTCAGCTCCGAACCTACGAGCAGTACTTC
NA,TRBJ1-5,many,TRBV6-2/TRBV6-3,CASILDSTSNQPQHF,TGTGCCAGCATACTCGACAGTACTAGCAATCAGCCCCAGCATTTT
NA,TRBJ1-4,few,TRBV18,CASSPDGASNEKLFF,TGTGCCAGCTCACCGGACGGAGCATCTAATGAAAAACTGTTTTTT
TRBD1,TRBJ1-1,NA,TRBV19,CASSETGTTEAFF,TGTGCCAGTAGTGAGACAGGGACAACTGAAGCTTTCTTT